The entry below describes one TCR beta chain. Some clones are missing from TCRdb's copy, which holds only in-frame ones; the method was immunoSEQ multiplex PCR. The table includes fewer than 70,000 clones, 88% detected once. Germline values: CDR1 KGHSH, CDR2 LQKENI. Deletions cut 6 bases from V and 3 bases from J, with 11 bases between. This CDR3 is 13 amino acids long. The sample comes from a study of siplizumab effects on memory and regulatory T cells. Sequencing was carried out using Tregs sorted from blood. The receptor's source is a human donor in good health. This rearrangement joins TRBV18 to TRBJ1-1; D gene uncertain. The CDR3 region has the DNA TGTGCCAGCTCCCCCGGGCTCCACACTGAAGCTTTCTTT. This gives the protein CASSPGLHTEAFF.